This T cell receptor beta chain was sequenced during a study of blood T cell repertoires in COVID-19. The authors' processing: Amplification of reference gene primers was used by the study to estimate nucleated cell counts. The table came from immunoSEQ multiplex PCR; TCRdb's copy has only in-frame clones and leaves some out. Clone size and V and J calls were adopted from that table, with D and trimming inferred from the DNA. Of 350,000 or so clones in the sample, about 90% were seen once. V lost 7 bases, J lost 5 bases, and 14 bases stayed unmatched. This CDR3 region has 17 residues. Germline loops: CDR1 MDHEN, CDR2 SYDVKM.

The sequence came from a woman younger than 45 with COVID-19, enrolled during active disease. The rearrangement uses TRBV28 and TRBJ1-5; 10 nucleotides agree with TRBD1. Material: peripheral blood. The CDR3 bases are TGTGCCAGCACCACTGGGGCACCGGGACAGGGGCATCAGCCCCAGCATTTT. It is translated as CASTTGAPGQGHQPQHF.